These 7 T cell receptor beta chains share one sample of origin, sequenced in a study of T cell clonality in common variable immunodeficiency (dated by TCRdb to the mid-2010s). To prepare the library, the immunoSEQ multiplex PCR assay was applied. The source is immuneACCESS, and TCRdb retained only in-frame sequences with V and J called. Part of the clones is not carried over; for the studies checked, unresolved V genes explain less than half of this, and the remainder is unexplained. The table gives 35,000 to 55,000 clones for this sample, with none occurring only once. Roughly a tenth of the sample is in the top ten clones. The source material was peripheral blood mononuclear cells. Receptors were obtained from a person aged 18-70 years in good health.

This clone appeared many times. CDR3 sequence reads: CASSPTGSSYNEQFF. CDR3 DNA, as far as it was read: TGTGCCAGCAGTCCCACAGGGAGCTCCTACAATGAG. The chain recombines TRBV5-4 with TRBJ2-1, with a weak D call TRBD1 (6 bases). The read gets to within 3 residues of the CDR3 end, and the germline J gene fills in the rest. Germline V gene sequence: CDR1 SGHNT, CDR2 YYREEE (reference sequence). The ends were cut back, 5 bases at V and 0 bases at J, with 12 bases in the middle. The CDR3 sequence is 15 residues long.

This clone was counted ten times or more. Read coverage stops 3 residues before the CDR3 terminus; the germline J gene supplies the remainder. The V gene is TRBV10-3, the J gene TRBJ2-2; tentative D call: TRBD1 (6 bases). There are 14 residues in the CDR3. V was shortened by 4 bases and J by 1 base, with 7 bases between the two germline ends. Germline V CDR1 and CDR2: ENHRY, SYGVKD. The CDR3 is CAISGGGNTGELFF. The sequenced CDR3 bases are TGTGCCATCAGTGGAGGGGGGAACACCGGGGAG.

At least ten counts were recorded for this clone. This CDR3 is CASSGSGRDEQYF. The sequenced CDR3 bases are TGTGCCAGCTCGGGTAGCGGGAGGGACGAG. The chain employs TRBV18 and TRBJ2-7; TRBD2 aligns across 11 bases. The read ends 3 residues shy of where the CDR3 ends; the end is completed using the germline J gene. The J segment lost 5 bases and the V segment lost 6 bases, leaving 3 bases of the junction unmatched. CDR3 length equals 13 residues. CDR1 is KGHSH and CDR2 is LQKENI in the germline V gene.

This clone occurred many times. Read data end 3 residues before the CDR3 end; the end is taken from the germline J gene. This chain links TRBV20-1 with TRBJ2-3, with a tentative D call TRBD1 (8 bases). The V end was cut by 6 bases, the J end by 6 bases, with 22 bases between. This CDR3 has 15 residues. Germline CDR1 reads DFQATT; CDR2 reads SNEGSKA (reference sequence). CDR3 in amino acids: CSAEMNRGGADTQYF. CDR3 DNA, as far as it was read: TGCAGTGCCGAGATGAACAGGGGGGGTGCGGATACG.

At least ten counts were recorded for this clone. The observed sequence ends 3 residues before the CDR3 terminus, with the missing tail filled in from the germline J gene. The chain links TRBV19 to TRBJ1-1, with D perhaps matching TRBD1 (5 bases). Trimming shortened V by 8 bases and J by 5 bases, and 21 bases separated the two germline ends. Per germline, CDR1 LNHDA and CDR2 SQIVND (reference sequence). The CDR3 has 15 residues. The CDR3 loop reads CASAQGTWGGTEAFF. Partial CDR3 DNA: TGTGCCAGTGCCCAAGGGACCTGGGGGGGGACTGAA.

This clone was detected ten times or more. The CDR3 loop reads CASVAGVNTEAFF. Incomplete CDR3 DNA: TGTGCCAGCGTGGCAGGGGTGAACACTGAA. The rearrangement joins TRBV7-9 to TRBJ1-1, with a tentative D call TRBD1 (6 bases). With the read ending 3 residues before the CDR3 end, the germline J gene is used to fill in that end. The CDR3 spans 13 residues. From germline, CDR1 is SEHNR and CDR2 FQNEAQ (reference sequence). V was shortened by 8 bases and J by 0 bases, with 10 bases between the two germline ends.

There are many counts of this clone. The CDR3 is cut off 3 residues early in the read; its end comes from the germline J gene. The J gene is TRBJ2-3, the V gene TRBV6-1; 13 bases match TRBD2. CDR1 is MNHNS, CDR2 SASEGT, per germline. This CDR3 spans 15 amino acids. V shed 4 bases and J 4 bases; nucleotides not matched to a gene: 2. The part of the CDR3 DNA that was read is TGTGCCAGCAGTGGGACTAGCGGGAGCCCAGATACG. The encoded protein is CASSGTSGSPDT. The complete CDR3 protein is CASSGTSGSPDTQYF.